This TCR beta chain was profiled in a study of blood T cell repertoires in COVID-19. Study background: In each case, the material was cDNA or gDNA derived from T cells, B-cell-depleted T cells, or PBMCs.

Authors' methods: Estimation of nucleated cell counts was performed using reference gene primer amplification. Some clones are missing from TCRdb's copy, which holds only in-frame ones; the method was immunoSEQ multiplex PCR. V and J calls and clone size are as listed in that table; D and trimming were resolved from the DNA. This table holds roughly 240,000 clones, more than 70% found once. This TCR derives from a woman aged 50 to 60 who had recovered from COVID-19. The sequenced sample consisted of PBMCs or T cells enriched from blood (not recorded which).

The DNA of the CDR3 is TGTGCCAGCAGCTCGGTAGGAGCCTCCTACGAGCAGTACTTC. Translated, it gives CASSSVGASYEQYF. The chain couples TRBV5-4 to TRBJ2-7; D uncertain. From germline, CDR1 is SGHNT and CDR2 YYREEE (reference sequence). The germline V and J ends were trimmed by 3 bases and 0 bases, with 10 bases remaining between them. The CDR3 has 14 residues.